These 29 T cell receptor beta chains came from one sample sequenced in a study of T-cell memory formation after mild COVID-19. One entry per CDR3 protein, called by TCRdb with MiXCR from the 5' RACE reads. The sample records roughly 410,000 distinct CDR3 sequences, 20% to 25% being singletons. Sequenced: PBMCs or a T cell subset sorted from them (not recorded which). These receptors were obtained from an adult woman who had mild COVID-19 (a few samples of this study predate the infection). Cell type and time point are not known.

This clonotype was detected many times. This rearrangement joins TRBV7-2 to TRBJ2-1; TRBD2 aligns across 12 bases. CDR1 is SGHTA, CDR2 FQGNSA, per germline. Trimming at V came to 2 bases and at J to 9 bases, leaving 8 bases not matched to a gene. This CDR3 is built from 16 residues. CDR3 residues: CASSLFASGRASEQFF. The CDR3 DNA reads TGTGCCAGCAGCTTATTTGCTAGCGGGAGGGCTAGTGAGCAGTTCTTC.

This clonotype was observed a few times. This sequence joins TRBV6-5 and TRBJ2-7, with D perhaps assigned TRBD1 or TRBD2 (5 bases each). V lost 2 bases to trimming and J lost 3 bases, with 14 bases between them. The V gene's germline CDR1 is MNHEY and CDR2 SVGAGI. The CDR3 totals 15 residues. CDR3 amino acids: CASSYGGSGRYEQYF. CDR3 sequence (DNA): TGTGCCAGCAGTTACGGCGGGTCAGGGCGCTACGAGCAGTACTTC.

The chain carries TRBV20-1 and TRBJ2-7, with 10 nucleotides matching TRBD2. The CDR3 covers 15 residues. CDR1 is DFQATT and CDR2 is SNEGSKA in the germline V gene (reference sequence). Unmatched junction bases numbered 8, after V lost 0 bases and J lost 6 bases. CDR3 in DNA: TGCAGTGCTAGAGATCGCAGCGGGAGGGCCCCCGAGCAGTACTTC. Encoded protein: CSARDRSGRAPEQYF.

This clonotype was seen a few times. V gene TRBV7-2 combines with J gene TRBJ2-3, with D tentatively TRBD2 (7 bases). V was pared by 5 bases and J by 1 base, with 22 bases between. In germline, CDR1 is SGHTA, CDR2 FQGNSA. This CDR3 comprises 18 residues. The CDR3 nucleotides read TGTGCCAGCAGCACCACGTGGCGGGAGTGGGGGCGCACAGATACGCAGTATTTT. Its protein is CASSTTWREWGRTDTQYF.

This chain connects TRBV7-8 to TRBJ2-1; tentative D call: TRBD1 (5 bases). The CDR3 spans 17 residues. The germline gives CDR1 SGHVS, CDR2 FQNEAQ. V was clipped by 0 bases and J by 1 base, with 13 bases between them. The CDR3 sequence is CASSLALSGKSYNEQFF. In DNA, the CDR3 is TGTGCCAGCAGCTTAGCTTTGTCAGGGAAATCCTACAATGAGCAGTTCTTC.

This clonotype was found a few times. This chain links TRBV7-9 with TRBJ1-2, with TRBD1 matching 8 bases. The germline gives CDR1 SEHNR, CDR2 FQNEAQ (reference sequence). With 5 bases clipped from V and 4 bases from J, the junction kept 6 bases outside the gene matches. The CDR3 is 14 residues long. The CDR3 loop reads CASSQPGQAYGYTF. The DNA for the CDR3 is TGTGCCAGCAGCCAACCGGGACAGGCCTATGGCTACACCTTC.

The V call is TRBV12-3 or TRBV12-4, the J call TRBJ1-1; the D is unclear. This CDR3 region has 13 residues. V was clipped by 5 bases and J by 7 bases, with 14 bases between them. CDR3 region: CASSPKGGLEAFF. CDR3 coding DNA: TGTGCCAGCAGTCCTAAGGGAGGGCTTGAAGCTTTCTTT.

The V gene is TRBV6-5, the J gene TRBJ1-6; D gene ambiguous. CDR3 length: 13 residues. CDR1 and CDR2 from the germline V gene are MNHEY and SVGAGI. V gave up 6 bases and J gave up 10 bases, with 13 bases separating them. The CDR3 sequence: CASSYRTVSPLHF. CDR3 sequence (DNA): TGTGCCAGCAGCTACCGGACGGTGTCACCCCTCCACTTT.

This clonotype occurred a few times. This chain's CDR3 is CASRPLGDRGSYEQYF. DNA of the CDR3: TGTGCCAGCAGACCCCTGGGGGACAGGGGCTCCTACGAGCAGTACTTC. The chain has TRBV28 and TRBJ2-7; 10 nucleotides line up with TRBD1. This CDR3 contains 16 residues. Germline V lookup: CDR1 MDHEN, CDR2 SYDVKM. V lost 6 bases, J lost 0 bases, and 8 bases stayed unmatched.

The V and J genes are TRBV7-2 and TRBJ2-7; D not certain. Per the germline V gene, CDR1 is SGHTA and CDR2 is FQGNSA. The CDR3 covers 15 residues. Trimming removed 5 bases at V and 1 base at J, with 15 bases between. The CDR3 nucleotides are TGTGCCAGCAGCCGGAGTGTTGGGAATTCCTACGAGCAGTACTTC. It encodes CASSRSVGNSYEQYF.

The CDR3 DNA follows: TGCGCCAGCAGCCAAGATCATGGGCTAGCGGGAGGAAGCACCGGGGAGCTGTTTTTT. Its protein product is CASSQDHGLAGGSTGELFF. The chain joins TRBV4-3 to TRBJ2-2; 11 nucleotides align to TRBD2. The CDR3 has 19 residues. Germline V gene data show CDR1 as LGHNA and CDR2 as YSLEER. Trimming cost V 0 bases and J 4 bases; bases outside gene matches: 10.

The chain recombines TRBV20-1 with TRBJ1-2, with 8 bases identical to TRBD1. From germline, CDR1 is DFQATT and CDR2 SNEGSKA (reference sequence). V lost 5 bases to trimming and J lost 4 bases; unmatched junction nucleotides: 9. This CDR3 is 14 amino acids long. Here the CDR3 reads CSAAGDRMSYGYTF. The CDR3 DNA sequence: TGCAGTGCTGCGGGGGACAGGATGTCCTATGGCTACACCTTC.

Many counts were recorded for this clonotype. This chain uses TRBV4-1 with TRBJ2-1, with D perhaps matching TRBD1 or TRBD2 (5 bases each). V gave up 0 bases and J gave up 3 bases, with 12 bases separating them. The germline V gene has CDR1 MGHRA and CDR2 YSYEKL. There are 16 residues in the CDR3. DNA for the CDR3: TGCGCCAGCAGCCAAGATTCCTTGAGGGGCTACAATGAGCAGTTCTTC. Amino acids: CASSQDSLRGYNEQFF.

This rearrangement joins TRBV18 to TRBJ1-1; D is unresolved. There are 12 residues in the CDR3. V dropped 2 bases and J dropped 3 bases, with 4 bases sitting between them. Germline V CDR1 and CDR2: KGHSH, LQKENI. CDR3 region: CASSPTYTEAFF. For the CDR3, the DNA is TGTGCCAGCTCACCAACATACACTGAAGCTTTCTTT. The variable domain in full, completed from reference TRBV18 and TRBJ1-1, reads NAGVMQNPRHLVRRRGQEARLRCSPMKGHSHVYWYRQLPEEGLKFMVYLQKENIIDESGMPKERFSAEFPKEGPSILRIQQVVRGDSAAYFCASSPTYTEAFFGQGTRLTVV.

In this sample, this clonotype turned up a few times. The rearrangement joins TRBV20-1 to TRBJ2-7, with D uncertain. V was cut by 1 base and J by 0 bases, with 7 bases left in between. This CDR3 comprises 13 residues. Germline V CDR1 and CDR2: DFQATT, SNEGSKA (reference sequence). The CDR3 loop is CSARAVFSYEQYF. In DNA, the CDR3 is TGCAGTGCTAGAGCCGTTTTCTCCTACGAGCAGTACTTC.

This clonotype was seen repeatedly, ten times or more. CDR3 amino acids: CASGHRLYSYNSPLHF. In DNA, the CDR3 is TGTGCCAGCGGCCACAGGCTATACTCCTATAATTCACCCCTCCACTTT. This sequence joins TRBV12-3 or TRBV12-4 and TRBJ1-6, with a tentative D call TRBD1 (5 bases). Trimming removed 8 bases from V and 0 bases from J, with 14 bases in between. The CDR3 is 16 residues long.

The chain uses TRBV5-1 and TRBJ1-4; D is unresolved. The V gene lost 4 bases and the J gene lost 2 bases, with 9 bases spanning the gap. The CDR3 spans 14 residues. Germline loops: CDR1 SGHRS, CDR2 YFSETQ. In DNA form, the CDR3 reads TGCGCCAGCAGCCCCCTGGCGACTAATGAAAAACTGTTTTTT. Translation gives CASSPLATNEKLFF.

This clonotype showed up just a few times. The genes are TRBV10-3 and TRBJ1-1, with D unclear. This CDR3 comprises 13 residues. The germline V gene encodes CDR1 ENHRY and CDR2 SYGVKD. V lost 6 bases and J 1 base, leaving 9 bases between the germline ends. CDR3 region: CAIRAGKNTEAFF. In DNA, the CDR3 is TGTGCCATCAGAGCCGGGAAGAACACTGAAGCTTTCTTT.

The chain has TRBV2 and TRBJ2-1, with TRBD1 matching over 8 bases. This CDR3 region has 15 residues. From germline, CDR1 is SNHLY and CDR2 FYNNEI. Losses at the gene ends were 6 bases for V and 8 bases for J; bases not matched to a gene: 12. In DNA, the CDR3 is TGTGCCAGCAGCCGGGGACAGGTGCTAGGAGATGAGCAGTTCTTC. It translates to CASSRGQVLGDEQFF.

CDR3 residues: CASSRTATGNTIYF. The CDR3 DNA is TGCGCCAGCAGCCGGACAGCTACTGGAAACACCATATATTTT. The V call is TRBV5-1, the J call TRBJ1-3; D is perhaps TRBD1 (6 bases). The CDR3 extends over 14 amino acids. Trimming left V 4 bases short and J 2 bases short, with 10 bases between. Per the germline V gene, CDR1 is SGHRS and CDR2 is YFSETQ.

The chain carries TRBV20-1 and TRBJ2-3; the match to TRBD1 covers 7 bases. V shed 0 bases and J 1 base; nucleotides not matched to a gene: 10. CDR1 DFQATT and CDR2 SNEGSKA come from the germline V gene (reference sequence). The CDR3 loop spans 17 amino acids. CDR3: CSARDLRGSGGTDTQYF. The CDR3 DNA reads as TGCAGTGCTAGAGATCTCAGGGGGTCGGGTGGCACAGATACGCAGTATTTT.

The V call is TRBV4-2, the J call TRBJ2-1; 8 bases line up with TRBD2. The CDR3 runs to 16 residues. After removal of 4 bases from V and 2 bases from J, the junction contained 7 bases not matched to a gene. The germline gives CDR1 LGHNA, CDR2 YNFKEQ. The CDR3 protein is CASSPPTSATYNEQFF. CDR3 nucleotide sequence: TGTGCCAGCAGCCCCCCGACTAGCGCCACCTACAATGAGCAGTTCTTC.

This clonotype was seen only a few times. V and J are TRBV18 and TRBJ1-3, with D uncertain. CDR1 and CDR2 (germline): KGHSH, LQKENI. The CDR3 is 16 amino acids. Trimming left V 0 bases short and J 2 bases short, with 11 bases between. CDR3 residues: CASSPPYGVTGNTIYF. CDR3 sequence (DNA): TGTGCCAGCTCACCACCCTACGGGGTTACTGGAAACACCATATATTTT.

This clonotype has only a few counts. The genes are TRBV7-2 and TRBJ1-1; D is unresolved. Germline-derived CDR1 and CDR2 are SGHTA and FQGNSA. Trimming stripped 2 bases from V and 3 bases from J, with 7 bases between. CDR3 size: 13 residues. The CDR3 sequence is CASSLFAYTEAFF. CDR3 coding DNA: TGTGCCAGCAGCTTATTCGCCTACACTGAAGCTTTCTTT.

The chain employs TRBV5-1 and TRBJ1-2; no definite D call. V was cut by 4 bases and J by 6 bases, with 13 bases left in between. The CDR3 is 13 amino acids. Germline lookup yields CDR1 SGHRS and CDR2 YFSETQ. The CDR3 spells CASSPDGRDGYTF. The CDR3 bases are TGCGCCAGCAGCCCCGACGGACGGGATGGCTACACCTTC.

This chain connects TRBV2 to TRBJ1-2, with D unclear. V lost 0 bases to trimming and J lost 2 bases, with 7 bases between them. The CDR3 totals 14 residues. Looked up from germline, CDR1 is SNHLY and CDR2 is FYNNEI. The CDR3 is CASSEARRNYGYTF. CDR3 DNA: TGTGCCAGCAGTGAAGCGCGAAGAAACTATGGCTACACCTTC.

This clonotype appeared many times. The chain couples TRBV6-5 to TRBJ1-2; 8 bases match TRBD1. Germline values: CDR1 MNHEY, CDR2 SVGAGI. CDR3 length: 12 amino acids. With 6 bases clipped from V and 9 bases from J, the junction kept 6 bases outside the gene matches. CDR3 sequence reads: CASSPGQGRYTF. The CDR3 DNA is TGTGCCAGCAGCCCCGGACAGGGCCGCTACACCTTC.

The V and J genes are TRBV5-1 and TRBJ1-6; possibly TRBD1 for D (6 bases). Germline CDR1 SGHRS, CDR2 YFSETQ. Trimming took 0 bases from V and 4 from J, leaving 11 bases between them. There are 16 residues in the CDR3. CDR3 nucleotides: TGCGCCAGCAGCTTGGCAGGGGAGAGGTATAATTCACCCCTCCACTTT. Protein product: CASSLAGERYNSPLHF.

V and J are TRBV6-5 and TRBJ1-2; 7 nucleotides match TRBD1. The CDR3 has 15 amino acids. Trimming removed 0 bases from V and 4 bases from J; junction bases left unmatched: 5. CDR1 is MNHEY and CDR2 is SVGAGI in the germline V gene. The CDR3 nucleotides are TGTGCCAGCAGTTACTCGACAGGGACCATCTATGGCTACACCTTC. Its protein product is CASSYSTGTIYGYTF.